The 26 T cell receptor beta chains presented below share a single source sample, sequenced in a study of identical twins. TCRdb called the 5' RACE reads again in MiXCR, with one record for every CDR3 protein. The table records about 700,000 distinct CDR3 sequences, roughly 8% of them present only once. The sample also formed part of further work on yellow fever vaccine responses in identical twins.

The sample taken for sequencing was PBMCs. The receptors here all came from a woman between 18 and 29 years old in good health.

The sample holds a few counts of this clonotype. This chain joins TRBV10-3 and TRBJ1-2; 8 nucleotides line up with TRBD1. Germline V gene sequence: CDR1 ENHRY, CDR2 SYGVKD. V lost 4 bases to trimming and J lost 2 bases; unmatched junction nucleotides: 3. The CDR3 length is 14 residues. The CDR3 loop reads CAISANRGNYGYTF. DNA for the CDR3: TGTGCCATCAGTGCAAACAGGGGGAACTATGGCTACACCTTC.

CDR3 bases: TGCAGTGCTACATACCCAGTCGGGGCGGAGACCCAGTACTTC. Translation: CSATYPVGAETQYF. The J gene is TRBJ2-5, the V gene TRBV20-1; D may match TRBD1 or TRBD2 (5 bases each). The V gene's germline CDR1 is DFQATT and CDR2 SNEGSKA (reference sequence). CDR3 length: 14 amino acids. Trimming took off 4 bases at V and 5 bases at J, with 17 bases between the two ends.

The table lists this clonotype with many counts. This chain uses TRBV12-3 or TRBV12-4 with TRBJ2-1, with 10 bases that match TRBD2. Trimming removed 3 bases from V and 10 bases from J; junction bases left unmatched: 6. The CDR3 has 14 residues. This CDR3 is CASSFIAGGVEQFF. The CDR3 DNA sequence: TGTGCCAGCAGTTTTATAGCGGGGGGTGTAGAGCAGTTCTTC.

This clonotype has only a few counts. CDR3: CASSWTGFDEQYF. The DNA of the CDR3 is TGCGCCAGCAGCTGGACAGGGTTTGACGAGCAGTACTTC. V gene TRBV5-1 combines with J gene TRBJ2-7; 8 nucleotides agree with TRBD1. Germline V gives CDR1 SGHRS, CDR2 YFSETQ. V lost 3 bases and J lost 5; bases outside the gene matches: 4. The CDR3 is 13 residues long.

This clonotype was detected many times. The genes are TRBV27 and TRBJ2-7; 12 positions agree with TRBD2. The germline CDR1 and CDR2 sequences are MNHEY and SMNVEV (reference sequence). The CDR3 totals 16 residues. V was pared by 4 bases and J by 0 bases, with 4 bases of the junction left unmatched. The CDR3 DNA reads TGTGCCAGCAGTTCCCGGACTAGCGGGAACTCCTACGAGCAGTACTTC. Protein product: CASSSRTSGNSYEQYF.

The chain's CDR3 is CASSLRSGGGGSRTGELFF. CDR3 nucleotide sequence: TGTGCCAGCAGTTTACGCTCAGGGGGAGGAGGGTCGCGCACCGGGGAGCTGTTTTTT. The V call is TRBV27, the J call TRBJ2-2, with D possibly being TRBD1 (7 bases). CDR1 and CDR2 (germline): MNHEY, SMNVEV (reference sequence). V was trimmed by 2 bases and J by 4 bases, leaving 23 bases between them. The CDR3 length is 19 residues.

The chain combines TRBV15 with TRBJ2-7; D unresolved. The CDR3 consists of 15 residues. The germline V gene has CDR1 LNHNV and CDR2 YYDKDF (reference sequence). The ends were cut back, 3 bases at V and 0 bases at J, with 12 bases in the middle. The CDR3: CATSRSRADSYEQYF. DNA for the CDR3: TGTGCCACCAGCAGGTCAAGGGCCGACTCCTACGAGCAGTACTTC.

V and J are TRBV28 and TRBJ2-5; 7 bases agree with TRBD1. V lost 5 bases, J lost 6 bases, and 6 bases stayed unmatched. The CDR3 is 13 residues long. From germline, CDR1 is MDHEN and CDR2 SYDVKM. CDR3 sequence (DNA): TGTGCCAGCAGTCCCGGACAGGCCCAGACCCAGTACTTC. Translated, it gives CASSPGQAQTQYF.

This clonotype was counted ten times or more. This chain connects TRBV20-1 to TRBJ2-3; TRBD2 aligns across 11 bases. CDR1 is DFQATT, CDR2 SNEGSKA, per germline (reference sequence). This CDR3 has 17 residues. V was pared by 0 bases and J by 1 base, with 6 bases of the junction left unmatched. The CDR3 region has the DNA TGCAGTGCTAGAGACACTAGCGGGAGACAGGGCACAGATACGCAGTATTTT. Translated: CSARDTSGRQGTDTQYF.

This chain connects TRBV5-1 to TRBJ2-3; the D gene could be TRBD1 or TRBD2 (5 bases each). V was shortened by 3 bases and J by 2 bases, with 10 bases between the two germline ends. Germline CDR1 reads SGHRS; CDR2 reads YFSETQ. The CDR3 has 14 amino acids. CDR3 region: CASSSGPNTDTQYF. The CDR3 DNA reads TGCGCCAGCAGCTCGGGACCGAACACAGATACGCAGTATTTT.

The CDR3 coding sequence is TGTGCCAGCAGGGAATCCGGGACAGGGGACGAGCAGTACTTC. Translated: CASRESGTGDEQYF. The chain joins TRBV6-1 to TRBJ2-7; TRBD1 matches at 10 bases. The CDR3 totals 14 residues. Germline values: CDR1 MNHNS, CDR2 SASEGT. V lost 6 bases and J lost 5; bases outside the gene matches: 7.

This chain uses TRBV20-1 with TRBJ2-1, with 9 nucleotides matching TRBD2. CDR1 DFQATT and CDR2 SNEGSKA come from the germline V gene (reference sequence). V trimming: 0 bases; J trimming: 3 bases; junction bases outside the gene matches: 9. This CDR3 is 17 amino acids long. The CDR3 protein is CSARDLASGAFYNEQFF. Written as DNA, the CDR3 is TGCAGTGCTAGAGATTTGGCTAGCGGGGCATTCTACAATGAGCAGTTCTTC.

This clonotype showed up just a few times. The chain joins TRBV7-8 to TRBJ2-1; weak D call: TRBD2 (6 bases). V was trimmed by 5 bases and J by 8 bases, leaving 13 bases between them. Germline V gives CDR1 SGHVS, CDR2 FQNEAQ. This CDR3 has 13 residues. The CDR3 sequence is CASSLLIADEQFF. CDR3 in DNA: TGTGCCAGCAGCCTCCTTATAGCGGATGAGCAGTTCTTC.

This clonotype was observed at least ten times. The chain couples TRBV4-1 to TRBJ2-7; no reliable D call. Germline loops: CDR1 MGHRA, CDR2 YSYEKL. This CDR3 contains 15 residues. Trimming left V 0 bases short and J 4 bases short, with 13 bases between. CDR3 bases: TGCGCCAGCAGCCAAGAAGGTAGAGTCGGGTACGAGCAGTACTTC. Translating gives CASSQEGRVGYEQYF.

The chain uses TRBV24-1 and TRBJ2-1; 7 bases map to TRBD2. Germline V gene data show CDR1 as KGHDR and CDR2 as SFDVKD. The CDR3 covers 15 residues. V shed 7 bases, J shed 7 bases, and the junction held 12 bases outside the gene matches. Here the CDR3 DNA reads TGTGCCACCAGGCAGCGGGGTTCCCACGGGAATGAGCAGTTCTTC. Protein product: CATRQRGSHGNEQFF.

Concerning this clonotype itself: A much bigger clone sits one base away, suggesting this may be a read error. CDR3 sequence reads: CASSQSGTGIYEQYF. The DNA of the CDR3 is TGTGCCAGCAGCCAATCCGGGACAGGGATCTACGAGCAGTACTTC. The chain employs TRBV28 and TRBJ2-7, with 9 nucleotides matching TRBD1. CDR1 is MDHEN, CDR2 SYDVKM, per germline. Trimming took 6 bases from V and 3 from J; bases not matched to a gene: 9. The CDR3 extends over 15 amino acids.

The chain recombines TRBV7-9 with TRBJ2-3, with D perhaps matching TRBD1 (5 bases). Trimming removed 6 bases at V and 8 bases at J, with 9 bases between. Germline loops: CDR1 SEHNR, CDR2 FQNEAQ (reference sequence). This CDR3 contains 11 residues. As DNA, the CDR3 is TGTGCCAGCAGACCAAGGGGTACGCAGTATTTT. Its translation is CASRPRGTQYF.

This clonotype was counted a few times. Here the CDR3 reads CASTGPDRLYGYTF. The CDR3 bases are TGTGCCAGCACCGGTCCTGACAGACTCTATGGCTACACCTTC. The rearrangement joins TRBV3-1 to TRBJ1-2, with D possibly matching TRBD1 (5 bases). Germline-derived CDR1 and CDR2 are LGHDT and YNNKEL (reference sequence). This CDR3 has 14 amino acids. V lost 7 bases, J lost 4 bases, and 16 bases lay in between.

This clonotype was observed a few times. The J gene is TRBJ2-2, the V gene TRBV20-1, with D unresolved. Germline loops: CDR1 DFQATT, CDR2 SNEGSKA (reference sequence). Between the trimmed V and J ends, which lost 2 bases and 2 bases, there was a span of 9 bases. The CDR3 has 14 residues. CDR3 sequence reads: CSARSVRNTGELFF. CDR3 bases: TGCAGTGCTAGATCGGTACGAAACACCGGGGAGCTGTTTTTT.

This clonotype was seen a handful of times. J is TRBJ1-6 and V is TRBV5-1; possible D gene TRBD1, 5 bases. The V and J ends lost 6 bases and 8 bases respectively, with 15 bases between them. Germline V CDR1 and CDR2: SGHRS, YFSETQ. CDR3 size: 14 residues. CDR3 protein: CASTYSGGDSPLHF. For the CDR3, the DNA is TGCGCCAGCACCTATAGCGGGGGAGATTCACCCCTCCACTTT.

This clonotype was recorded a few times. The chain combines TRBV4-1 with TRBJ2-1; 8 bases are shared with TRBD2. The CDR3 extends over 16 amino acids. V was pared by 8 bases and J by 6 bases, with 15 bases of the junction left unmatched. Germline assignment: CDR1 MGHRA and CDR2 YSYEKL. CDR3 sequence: CASLPTLGTSSNEQFF. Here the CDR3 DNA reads TGCGCCAGCCTCCCTACTTTAGGGACTAGTTCCAATGAGCAGTTCTTC.

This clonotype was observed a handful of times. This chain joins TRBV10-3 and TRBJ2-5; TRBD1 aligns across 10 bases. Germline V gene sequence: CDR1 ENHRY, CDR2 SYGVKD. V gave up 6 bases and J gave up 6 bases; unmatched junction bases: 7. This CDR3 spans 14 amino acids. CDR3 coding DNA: TGTGCCATCAGAGGGACAGGGGCCGGGAAGACCCAGTACTTC. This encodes CAIRGTGAGKTQYF.

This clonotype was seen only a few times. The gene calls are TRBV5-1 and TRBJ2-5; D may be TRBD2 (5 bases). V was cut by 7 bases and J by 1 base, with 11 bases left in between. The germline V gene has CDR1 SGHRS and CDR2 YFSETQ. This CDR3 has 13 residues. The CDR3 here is CASRASPQETQYF. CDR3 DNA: TGCGCCAGCCGGGCTAGCCCCCAAGAGACCCAGTACTTC.

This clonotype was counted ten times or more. The CDR3 bases are TGTGCCAGCAGCCTAACAGGGAGCTCCTATAATTCACCCCTCCACTTT. This gives the protein CASSLTGSSYNSPLHF. The chain carries TRBV28 and TRBJ1-6; D might be TRBD1 (6 bases). The CDR3 loop spans 16 amino acids. Looked up from germline, CDR1 is MDHEN and CDR2 is SYDVKM. The V and J ends lost 6 bases and 0 bases respectively, with 12 bases between them.

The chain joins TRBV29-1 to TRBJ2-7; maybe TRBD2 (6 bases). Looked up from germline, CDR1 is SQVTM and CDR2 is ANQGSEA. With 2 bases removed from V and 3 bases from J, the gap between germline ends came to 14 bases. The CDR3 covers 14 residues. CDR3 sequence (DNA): TGCAGCGTTGAAACGGGAGAAGGTGTCTACGAGCAGTACTTC. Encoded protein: CSVETGEGVYEQYF.

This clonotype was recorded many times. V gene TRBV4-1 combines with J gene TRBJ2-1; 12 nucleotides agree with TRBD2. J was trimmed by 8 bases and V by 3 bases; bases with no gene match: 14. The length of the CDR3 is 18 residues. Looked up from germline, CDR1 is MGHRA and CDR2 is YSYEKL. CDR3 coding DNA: TGCGCCAGCAGCCATCAAGATGTCCTAGCGGGGGGGGGCTATGAGCAGTTCTTC. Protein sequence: CASSHQDVLAGGGYEQFF.